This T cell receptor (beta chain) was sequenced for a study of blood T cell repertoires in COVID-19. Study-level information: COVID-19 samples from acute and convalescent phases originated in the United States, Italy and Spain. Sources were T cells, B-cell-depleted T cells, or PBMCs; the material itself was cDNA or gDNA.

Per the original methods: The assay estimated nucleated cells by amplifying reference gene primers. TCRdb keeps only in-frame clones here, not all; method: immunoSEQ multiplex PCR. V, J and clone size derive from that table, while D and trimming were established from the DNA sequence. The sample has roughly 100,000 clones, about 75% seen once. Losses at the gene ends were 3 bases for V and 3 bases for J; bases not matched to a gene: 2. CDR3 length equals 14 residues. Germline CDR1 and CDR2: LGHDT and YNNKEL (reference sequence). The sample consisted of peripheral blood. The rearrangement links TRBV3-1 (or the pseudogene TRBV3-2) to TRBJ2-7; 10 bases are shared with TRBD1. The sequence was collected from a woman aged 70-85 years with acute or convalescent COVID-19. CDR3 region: CASSHRDRGYEQYF. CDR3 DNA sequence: TGTGCCAGCAGCCATCGGGACAGGGGCTACGAGCAGTACTTC.